Sequencing of this TCR beta chain was carried out in a study of somatic mutations in cytotoxic T cells in rheumatoid arthritis (dated by TCRdb to 2017 to 2019). Turning to the overall study: Patient peripheral blood (approximately 27 ml EDTA) was drawn right after diagnosis and before any treatment started. Whether expanded CD8+ T-cell clones in untreated, newly diagnosed rheumatoid arthritis carry somatic mutations was the study question, and clonality was characterized with TCRB deep sequencing. Sorted V beta1+ cells also underwent TCRB sequencing, and some V beta antibody-stained T-cell populations were flow-sorted at nearly 100% purity on a FACSAria II or Sony SH800. Patient and control groups had essentially identical median ages. A total of 65 rheumatoid arthritis patients and 15 to 20 healthy controls underwent TCRB deep sequencing. What the research found in general, with its limitations: Healthy controls showed no age-related increase in CD8+ clonality, whereas patients did (Spearman r ≈ 0.47). In about an eighth of the roughly 65 patients, more than 20% of CD8+ cells belonged to the largest CD8+ clone, while several identical CD8+ TCRB sequences were shared between blood and synovial fluid. The antigen targets of the expanded CD8+ clones were unknown, and absence from virus-specific databases did not rule out viral specificity. The slight underrepresentation of TRBV07 in patients was not corrected for multiple comparisons. Rheumatoid arthritis patients and age-matched healthy controls did not significantly differ in CD8+ T-cell clonality.

CD4+ and CD8+ cells were isolated by positive magnetic bead selection on an AutoMACS, and purity was checked by flow cytometry. A TCR V beta antibody panel was used in flow cytometry to screen first for clonal expansions, which were then characterized by TCRB deep sequencing of sorted CD8+ fractions. Peripheral blood mononuclear cells were isolated by Ficoll-Paque PLUS density gradient separation. Nucleospin Tissue or Tissue XS kits were used to extract DNA from CD4-enriched, CD8-enriched or PBMC samples, and a Qubit 2.0 fluorometer was used for quantification. In the case of this clone: Its antigen is not yet known. Qualities for individual bases were not recorded, and no much larger clone is one base off.

From the cysteine up to the phenylalanine, the CDR3 has a length of 15 residues. This entry keeps only the CDR3 DNA: 45 bases, framed from base 1. Trimming at the junction amounts to 3 bases on V and 4 bases on J, and the germline ends lie 15 bases apart. Per the germline V gene (reference sequence), LNHDA is the CDR1 and SQIVND is the CDR2. Sequencing of TCRB CDR3 was done on genomic DNA with the immunoSEQ assay. As for the original processing: Only a few patient CD8+ clones larger than 1% matched published virus-specific TCRB sequences when compared against them. Analyses were restricted to productive TCRB rearrangements. Defining a clone by its unique TCRB CDR3 sequence, the study calculated clonality as a productive clonality index derived from Shannon entropy. Repertoire overlap for a pair of samples was computed from each clone's template counts relative to total templates per sample. V-gene usage measured by flow cytometry correlated with TCRB sequencing V-gene usage, with a Spearman r of 0.6 to 0.65. TCRdb stores this immuneACCESS table with in-frame sequences only. Part of the clones is absent; in the studies checked, under half of the shortfall reflects unresolved V genes, and no reason is known for the rest. The DNA was the basis for D and trimming; V, J and clone size are from that table. The sample includes 10,000 to 15,000 clones, with approximately 84% observed a single time. Around a fifth of the sample is taken by the ten largest.

The sequenced sample consisted of CD8+ T cells sorted from blood. The rearrangement joined TRBV19 to TRBJ1-1, with the D gene too uncertain to name. The source of this sequence is an adult with rheumatoid arthritis. The CDR3 corresponds to CASSIRPRSSTEAFF. The sequenced DNA: TGTGCCAGTAGTATCAGACCCCGGAGCAGCACTGAAGCTTTCTTT.